This is a list of T cell receptor beta chains from one sample in a study of OX40 agonist ivuxolimab in advanced cancers. Measured with immunoSEQ multiplex PCR; TCRdb has only the in-frame clones, and not every one. Of about 71,000 clones in the sample, 91% were seen once. Sequencing was performed on CD4+ or CD8+ T cells sorted from blood, taken in a trial of the OX40 agonist ivuxolimab. The receptors shown here come from an adult with an advanced solid tumor such as melanoma, head and neck, liver or kidney cancer. Both conserved end residues are part of each CDR3.

v_gene: TRBV4-3
CDR3aa: CASSQTFGNTIYF

v_gene: TRBV7-6
CDR3aa: CASSLTSVTDTQYF

v_gene: TRBV6-5
CDR3aa: CASSYSPVASYEQYF

v_gene: TRBV10-1
CDR3aa: CASSFIGKTKGRTGGTEAFF

v_gene: TRBV19
CDR3aa: CASKTGTGDYDEQFF

v_gene: TRBV19
CDR3aa: CASVMGTEAFF

v_gene: TRBV30
CDR3aa: CAWSGLALTDTQYF

v_gene: TRBV6-5
CDR3aa: CASSYSPGTTYNEQFF

v_gene: TRBV28
CDR3aa: CASSPHTSGSNTEAFF

v_gene: TRBV2
CDR3aa: CATGTSGKAETQYF

v_gene: TRBV6-5
CDR3aa: CASSQGDEQFF

v_gene: TRBV7-9
CDR3aa: CASSFLREGEQYF

v_gene: TRBV14
CDR3aa: CASSRAGEETQYF

v_gene: TRBV7-9
CDR3aa: CASSLAGDNEQFF

v_gene: TRBV29-1
CDR3aa: CSVEVFGDSYGYTF

v_gene: TRBV27
CDR3aa: CASSSTGGGEKLFF

v_gene: TRBV5-6
CDR3aa: CASSFGASSYEQYF

v_gene: TRBV19
CDR3aa: CASSIATGTNEKLFF

v_gene: TRBV7-3
CDR3aa: CASSLEGSSYNEQFF

v_gene: TRBV28
CDR3aa: CASSLVGNGETQYF

v_gene: TRBV4-3
CDR3aa: CASSQDRVGKNIQYF

v_gene: TRBV2
CDR3aa: CANEYNEQFF

v_gene: TRBV19
CDR3aa: CASMKMAGGETQYF

v_gene: TRBV7-9
CDR3aa: CASSTRPGQDAYEQYF

v_gene: TRBV6-5
CDR3aa: CASRAQGSNTEAFF

v_gene: TRBV28
CDR3aa: CASSSGHLNSPLHF

v_gene: TRBV7-8
CDR3aa: CASSPGQGYTEAFF

v_gene: TRBV19
CDR3aa: CASSIRVDTEAFF

v_gene: TRBV4-2
CDR3aa: CASSQTSGSAYEQYF

v_gene: TRBV28
CDR3aa: CASISTGGGYTQYF

v_gene: TRBV28
CDR3aa: CASSLVGSSYEQYF

v_gene: TRBV19
CDR3aa: CASSIPSVGVENEQFF

v_gene: TRBV28
CDR3aa: CASSPLAGASSYNEQFF

v_gene: TRBV4-1
CDR3aa: CASSHTWTGSISYEQYF

v_gene: TRBV6-4
CDR3aa: CAPAGVYF

v_gene: TRBV9
CDR3aa: CASSVGAVPGTTEAFF

v_gene: TRBV5-1
CDR3aa: CASSSGLAAPYEQYF

v_gene: TRBV5-1
CDR3aa: CASSLDGGRVHEQFF

v_gene: TRBV2
CDR3aa: CASSETSLRNTEAFF

v_gene: TRBV4-3
CDR3aa: CASSQDRTQSMGELFF

v_gene: TRBV25-1
CDR3aa: CASSEPGYNEQFF

v_gene: TRBV7-8
CDR3aa: CASSFGTGSSYNEQFF

v_gene: TRBV7-9
CDR3aa: CASSLEASGSPYEQYF

v_gene: TRBV11-3
CDR3aa: CASSPRNGRETDGYTF

v_gene: TRBV19
CDR3aa: CASSIDLGRSWGYTF

v_gene: TRBV5-5
CDR3aa: CASSSTGVSQPQHF

v_gene: TRBV7-8
CDR3aa: CASSLYWGDEQFF

v_gene: TRBV28
CDR3aa: CASSFPPPNEQFF

v_gene: TRBV6-1
CDR3aa: CASSDLDRDEQFF

v_gene: TRBV6-1
CDR3aa: CASSVGLAEAHTQYF

v_gene: TRBV2
CDR3aa: CASGPRGTNQPQHF

v_gene: TRBV6-1
CDR3aa: CASSEAGVLRTEQETQYF

v_gene: TRBV10-3
CDR3aa: CAISESPTSEFAKGTDYYGYTF

v_gene: TRBV7-9
CDR3aa: CAVSGQGFSYEQYF

v_gene: TRBV7-9
CDR3aa: CASSPAPKPNNEQFF